This entry concerns a single T cell receptor (beta chain). What it recognizes is unknown. The junction differs from germline at one of its ends, possibly a read error. This record comes from a study of tumor and adjacent non-tumor tissue in lung cancer. On the study more broadly: There were around 11 adenocarcinoma, a couple of squamous cell carcinoma and 1 small cell lung cancer cases. Aged 31 to 76 years, patients included approximately 11 men and about five women with stage I to III disease. The study, taken as a whole, reports: Compared with tumor, normal lung showed significantly lower TCR diversity.

The library came from three nested PCR rounds adapted from ARM-PCR protocols. MiXCR, run by TCRdb on the multiplex PCR reads, gives a single entry per CDR3 protein. The repertoire consists of 84,000 or so distinct CDR3 sequences, with approximately 57% occurring once and the leading ten covering 15%. No cell sorting was done before RNA was extracted from the tissue. This TCR came from a man between 65 and 80 years old with non-small cell lung cancer. The sequenced material came from lung tumor tissue.

CDR3 residues: CASSSGETYEQYF. The CDR3 DNA sequence: TGTGCCAGCAGCTCGGGGGAAACCTATGAGCAGTACTTC. The chain uses TRBV11-3 and TRBJ2-7, with D perhaps TRBD2 (6 bases). The germline V gene has CDR1 SGHNT and CDR2 YENEEA. The CDR3 extends over 13 amino acids. Full variable domain (remainder filled in from reference TRBV11-3 and TRBJ2-7): EAGVVQSPRYKIIEKKQPVAFWCNPISGHNTLYWYLQNLGQGPELLIRYENEEAVDDSQLPKDRFSAERLKGVDSTLKIQPAELGDSAVYLCASSSGETYEQYFGPGTRLTVT.